This TCR beta chain stems from a study of T-cell reconstitution after alpha-beta-depleted transplantation in children (TCRdb year 2016). Background for the entire study: Using TCR repertoire profiling, the study quantitatively followed how T-cell immune reconstitution unfolded in children after TCRalphabeta/CD19-depleted allogeneic hematopoietic cell transplantation.

From the germline V gene, CDR1 is SQVTM and CDR2 is ANQGSEA. Clipping removes 7 bases from V and 6 bases from J, with 12 as the unmatched junction base count. From the cysteine up to the phenylalanine, the CDR3 has a length of 13 residues. Here the CDR3 DNA is all that survives: 39 bases in frame from base 1. The protocol used for the library was PCR. TCRdb lists the instrument as Illumina HiSeq 2500. TCR libraries were prepared with molecular barcoding, using unique molecular identifiers to normalize TCRbeta repertoire quantification. Through fastp at Q25 and MiXCR, TCRdb rebuilt clones from the public reads, retaining in-frame beta chains. Rows are unified per CDR3 protein, each entry keeping the most common DNA and genes. The sample has approximately 800,000 distinct CDR3 sequences on record, 16% of them singletons. Approximately 4.5% of the sample is in the top ten clones. This clonotype was seen more than once but under ten times. Its cognate antigen has yet to be identified. No quality values exist for individual bases; no much larger clone is one base distant.

Per the publication, the treatment or condition label means: allogeneic hematopoietic cell transplantation with graft depleted of TCRalphabeta T cells and CD19 B cells. TCRalphabeta/CD19-depleted allogeneic hematopoietic cell grafts were given to the transplant recipients, all of whom were children. What the work shows at the level of the full study, not this receptor alone: Apparently early alphabetaT-cell count recovery about two months after transplant reportedly relied on only several hundred rapidly expanded clones derived from non-depleted graft cells. In some patients, the high TCRbeta diversity seen at day 60 was put down to recipient T cells and intrathymic progenitors that had survived conditioning. Hyperexpanded clone frequencies declined over subsequent months; after one year, T-cell counts and TCRbeta diversity were mostly attributed to newly produced T cells.

The source material was PBMCs, mostly from graft donor cells, sampled 360 days after TCRalphabeta/CD19-depleted stem cell transplant. This receptor was obtained from a male patient under 18 who had a stem cell transplant for acute lymphoblastic leukemia, so the T cells may come from the graft donor. The chain links TRBV29-1 with TRBJ2-7; TRBD2 lines up with 7 middle nucleotides. The base sequence is TGCAGCGCCGCCGGCCGACTAGCTGTCGAGCAGTACTTC. This encodes CSAAGRLAVEQYF.